The 24 T cell receptor beta chains below all came from one sample that was sequenced in a study of cytomegalovirus exposure and HLA in healthy donors (dated by TCRdb to about 2017). Library creation used the immunoSEQ multiplex PCR assay. For the multiplex PCR, a mixture combining 60 forward primers for TCR Vbeta segments and 13 reverse primers for TCR Jbeta segments was used. TCRdb took this table from immuneACCESS and kept in-frame rearrangements with V and J called. Such tables lack part of the clones; where checked against another copy, unresolved V genes explain under half of the gap, and the rest is unexplained. For this sample the table gives 180,000 or so clones, of which over 65% were detected only once. The ten largest clonotypes hold about 4% of the sample. The sample comprised PBMCs. These receptor sequences come from a woman aged 55-75 years in good health and CMV-seropositive.

The V gene is TRBV7-2, the J gene TRBJ1-5, with TRBD1 matching 7 bases. CDR1 and CDR2 from the germline V gene are SGHTA and FQGNSA. The CDR3 has 15 amino acids. The V and J ends lost 5 bases and 7 bases, in that order; junction bases with no gene match: 11. The CDR3 DNA reads TGTGCCAGCAGCCCCTGGGGGACAGTCGGGCAGCCCCAGCATTTT. Translation: CASSPWGTVGQPQHF. Looking up the rest from reference TRBV7-2 and TRBJ1-5 gives the full variable domain: GAGVSQSPSNKVTEKGKDVELRCDPISGHTALYWYRQSLGQGLEFLIYFQGNSAPDKSGLPSDRFSAERTGGSVSTLTIQRTQQEDSAVYLCASSPWGTVGQPQHFGDGTRLSIL.

This clone was seen more than once but under ten times. The chain is built from TRBV2 and TRBJ1-1, with D possibly matching TRBD1 (5 bases). V was cut by 8 bases and J by 11 bases, with 24 bases left in between. There are 14 residues in the CDR3. Germline V gene lookup returns CDR1 SNHLY and CDR2 FYNNEI. Here the CDR3 DNA reads TGTGCCAGCGGGCACCGGGGGGACCTCGGAAAGGCTTTCTTT. Translation gives CASGHRGDLGKAFF.

The chain couples TRBV6-5 to TRBJ2-5; TRBD1 matches 7 bases. The DNA end is more similar to TRBJ2-7, so the J call may be wrong. Germline V CDR1 and CDR2: MNHEY, SVGAGI. The CDR3 consists of 15 residues. CDR3 in amino acids: CASSYLGQANYEQYF. The CDR3 DNA sequence: TGTGCCAGCAGTTACCTTGGACAGGCGAACTACGAGCAGTACTTC.

V gene TRBV7-9 combines with J gene TRBJ1-5; D is possibly TRBD1 (5 bases). From germline, CDR1 is SEHNR and CDR2 FQNEAQ (reference sequence). The CDR3 is 14 amino acids. The V end was cut by 8 bases, the J end by 1 base, with 12 bases between. CDR3 in amino acids: CASRLGGSNQPQHF. The CDR3 region has the DNA TGTGCCAGCCGCCTGGGGGGAAGCAATCAGCCCCAGCATTTT.

The V gene is TRBV18, the J gene TRBJ1-2, with TRBD1 identical over 7 bases. In germline, CDR1 is KGHSH, CDR2 LQKENI. Germline trimming cut 0 bases from V and 4 bases from J; bases unmatched to any gene: 8. The CDR3 is 16 amino acids. CDR3 coding DNA: TGTGCCAGCTCACCACCGGACAGGAGCGCGTTCTATGGCTACACCTTC. Protein: CASSPPDRSAFYGYTF.

CDR3 DNA sequence: TGTGCCAGCAGCCGGCGGGGCCAAGAGACCCAGTACTTC. Translated: CASSRRGQETQYF. The J gene is TRBJ2-5, the V gene TRBV7-3; the D gene is possibly TRBD2 (6 bases). Trimming removed 5 bases from V and 1 base from J, with 8 bases in between. The V gene's germline CDR1 is SGHTA and CDR2 FQGTGA. This CDR3 is 13 amino acids long.

This clone was counted a single time. The CDR3 nucleotides are TGTGCTAGTGGTTTGGTAATCGGCGGGGGGTGGAATGAGCAGTTCTTC. Translation: CASGLVIGGGWNEQFF. The rearrangement joins TRBV12-5 to TRBJ2-1, with 8 bases lining up with TRBD2. Germline CDR1 and CDR2: LGHNT and FRNRAP. J gave up 7 bases and V 0 bases, and 8 bases lay outside the gene matches. CDR3 length: 16 amino acids.

The DNA of the CDR3 is TGTGCCTGGAGTGGTAACTACGAGCAGTACTTC. Translated, it gives CAWSGNYEQYF. The rearrangement uses TRBV30 and TRBJ2-7; unclear D gene. Trimming shortened V by 1 base and J by 3 bases, and 4 bases separated the two germline ends. CDR1 is GTSNPN and CDR2 is SVGIG in the germline V gene (reference sequence). The CDR3 runs to 11 residues.

V and J are TRBV4-2 and TRBJ2-3; 8 positions match TRBD1. V shed 4 bases and J 3 bases; nucleotides not matched to a gene: 12. Germline lookup yields CDR1 LGHNA and CDR2 YNFKEQ. The CDR3 loop spans 17 amino acids. The CDR3 nucleotides read TGTGCCAGCAGCCCTCGGCGGCAGGGGGCGAGGACAGATACGCAGTATTTT. Translating gives CASSPRRQGARTDTQYF.

To note about this clone: One junction end does not reproduce the germline sequence, and a read error may be involved. The chain combines TRBV30 with TRBJ2-6; tentatively, D is TRBD1 (5 bases). This CDR3 is built from 14 residues. Germline lookup yields CDR1 GTSNPN and CDR2 SVGIG (reference sequence). The CDR3 here is CAWSVLSGANGLTF. CDR3 sequence (DNA): TGTGCCTGGAGCGTGCTCTCTGGGGCCAACGGCCTGACTTTC.

The rearrangement joins TRBV4-2 to TRBJ2-3; D call uncertain. V was trimmed by 0 bases and J by 6 bases, leaving 4 bases between them. The CDR3 is 12 amino acids. Germline CDR1 is LGHNA and CDR2 is YNFKEQ. The CDR3 region is CASSQDLDTQYF. CDR3 bases: TGTGCCAGCAGCCAAGACCTGGATACGCAGTATTTT.

The gene calls are TRBV2 and TRBJ2-1; 8 bases map to TRBD1. CDR1 SNHLY and CDR2 FYNNEI come from the germline V gene. The CDR3 has 12 residues. The CDR3 loop reads CGTGSRYNEQFF. The CDR3 DNA reads TGTGGGACAGGGTCAAGATACAATGAGCAGTTCTTC.

This clone is a singleton in its sample. The chain joins TRBV4-3 to TRBJ1-6; no firm D call. Looked up from germline, CDR1 is LGHNA and CDR2 is YSLEER. Deletions cut 1 base from V and 6 bases from J, with 4 bases between. This CDR3 spans 13 amino acids. The CDR3 DNA sequence: TGCGCCAGCAGCCAAGCTTTTAATTCACCCCTCCACTTT. The encoded protein is CASSQAFNSPLHF.

This clone was detected only once. The chain links TRBV27 to TRBJ2-5; 9 nucleotides agree with TRBD2. CDR3 length equals 15 residues. The J segment lost 3 bases and the V segment lost 8 bases, leaving 10 bases of the junction unmatched. Per germline, CDR1 MNHEY and CDR2 SMNVEV (reference sequence). CDR3 DNA: TGTGCCAGCGGCAAATTTCTAGCGGGAAAAGAGACCCAGTACTTC. Amino acid sequence: CASGKFLAGKETQYF.

The chain couples TRBV7-3 to TRBJ2-3, with 8 bases that match TRBD1. The CDR3 is 14 amino acids. Germline CDR1 and CDR2: SGHTA and FQGTGA. V gave up 5 bases and J gave up 5 bases; unmatched junction bases: 6. This chain's CDR3 is CASSAQGAEDTQYF. CDR3 in DNA: TGTGCCAGCAGCGCTCAGGGGGCGGAAGATACGCAGTATTTT.

The rearrangement links TRBV6-5 to TRBJ1-5; a weak D match, TRBD1 (5 bases). CDR3 size: 15 residues. The ends were cut back, 6 bases at V and 3 bases at J, with 15 bases in the middle. Germline CDR1 and CDR2: MNHEY and SVGAGI. CDR3 nucleotides: TGTGCCAGCAGGTACGGGGGGGGTTTCAATCAGCCCCAGCATTTT. Translating gives CASRYGGGFNQPQHF.

J is TRBJ2-5 and V is TRBV2; 11 bases map to TRBD2. V gave up 5 bases and J gave up 3 bases; unmatched junction bases: 14. CDR3 length: 18 amino acids. Germline assignment: CDR1 SNHLY and CDR2 FYNNEI. The CDR3 nucleotides read TGTGCCAGCAGTATAGGGGGTAGCGGGGGGGCAGGAGAAGAGACCCAGTACTTC. Translated: CASSIGGSGGAGEETQYF.

The chain has TRBV27 and TRBJ1-5; D gene ambiguous. This CDR3 region has 15 residues. Trimming pared 3 bases from V and 0 bases from J, leaving 9 bases between. CDR1 is MNHEY, CDR2 SMNVEV, per germline (reference sequence). The CDR3 region has the DNA TGTGCCAGCAGTTTTTCCAGATATAGCAATCAGCCCCAGCATTTT. Translated, it gives CASSFSRYSNQPQHF.

With regard to this clone: The same CDR3 is also encoded by other DNA sequences in this sample. J is TRBJ2-7 and V is TRBV4-2; 7 bases align to TRBD2. CDR3 length: 18 amino acids. V gave up 4 bases and J gave up 0 bases; unmatched junction bases: 15. Germline assignment: CDR1 LGHNA and CDR2 YNFKEQ. In DNA form, the CDR3 reads TGTGCCAGCAGCCCATTCTCATCTGGGGGGGGGTCCTCCTACGAGCAGTACTTC. It encodes CASSPFSSGGGSSYEQYF.

CDR3 in amino acids: CASLSGYPYEQYF. CDR3 nucleotide sequence: TGTGCCAGTCTTAGCGGATATCCCTACGAGCAGTACTTC. The gene calls are TRBV28 and TRBJ2-7; D may be TRBD2 (6 bases). Deletions cut 9 bases from V and 2 bases from J, with 14 bases between. The CDR3 consists of 13 residues. The V gene's germline CDR1 is MDHEN and CDR2 SYDVKM. Looking up the rest from reference TRBV28 and TRBJ2-7 gives the full variable domain: DVKVTQSSRYLVKRTGEKVFLECVQDMDHENMFWYRQDPGLGLRLIYFSYDVKMKEKGDIPEGYSVSREKKERFSLILESASTNQTSMYLCASLSGYPYEQYFGPGTRLTVT.

The chain employs TRBV7-3 and TRBJ2-6, with D unclear. Trimming stripped 5 bases from V and 2 bases from J, with 13 bases between. This CDR3 has 16 amino acids. Germline assignment: CDR1 SGHTA and CDR2 FQGTGA. The CDR3 DNA follows: TGTGCCAGCAGCCCCTCGGCAGGAACTGGGGCCAACGTCCTGACTTTC. Translated: CASSPSAGTGANVLTF.

As DNA, the CDR3 is TGTGCCAGCAGCTTGAAACTAGCGGGGGCCTACGAGCAGTACTTC. Amino acids: CASSLKLAGAYEQYF. The chain has TRBV5-4 and TRBJ2-7, with 11 bases aligning to TRBD2. The germline V gene has CDR1 SGHNT and CDR2 YYREEE (reference sequence). J gave up 2 bases and V 1 base, and 2 bases lay outside the gene matches. CDR3 length: 15 residues.

The chain employs TRBV6-5 and TRBJ2-3; 11 bases match TRBD2. J was trimmed by 4 bases and V by 6 bases; bases with no gene match: 6. CDR3 length equals 15 residues. In germline, CDR1 is MNHEY, CDR2 SVGAGI. CDR3 loop: CASRGTSGGADTQYF. CDR3 DNA: TGTGCCAGCAGGGGAACTAGCGGGGGCGCAGATACGCAGTATTTT.

The chain couples TRBV30 to TRBJ1-6, with 7 bases fitting TRBD1. V dropped 5 bases and J dropped 7; count of bases not matched to a gene: 5. This CDR3 has 13 amino acids. The germline gives CDR1 GTSNPN, CDR2 SVGIG (reference sequence). CDR3 DNA sequence: TGTGCCTGGCAACAGGGGTCCAATTCACCCCTCCACTTT. Its translation is CAWQQGSNSPLHF.